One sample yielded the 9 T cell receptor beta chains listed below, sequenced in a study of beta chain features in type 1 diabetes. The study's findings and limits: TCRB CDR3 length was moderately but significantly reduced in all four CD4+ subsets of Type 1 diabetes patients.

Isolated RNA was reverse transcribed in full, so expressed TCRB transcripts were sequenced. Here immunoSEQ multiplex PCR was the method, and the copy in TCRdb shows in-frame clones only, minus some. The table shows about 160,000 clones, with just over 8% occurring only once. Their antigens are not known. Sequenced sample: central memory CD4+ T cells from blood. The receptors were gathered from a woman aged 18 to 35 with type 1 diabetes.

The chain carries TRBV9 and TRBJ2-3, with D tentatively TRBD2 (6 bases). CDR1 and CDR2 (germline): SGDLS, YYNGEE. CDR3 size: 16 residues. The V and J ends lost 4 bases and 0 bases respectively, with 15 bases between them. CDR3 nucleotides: TGTGCCAGCAGCCGTACTTGGGGGACTAGCACAGATACGCAGTATTTT. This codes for CASSRTWGTSTDTQYF.

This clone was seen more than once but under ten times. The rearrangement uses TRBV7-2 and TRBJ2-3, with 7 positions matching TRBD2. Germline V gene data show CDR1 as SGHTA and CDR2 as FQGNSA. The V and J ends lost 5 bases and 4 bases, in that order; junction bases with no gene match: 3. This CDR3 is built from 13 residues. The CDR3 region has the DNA TGTGCCAGCAGCGTCGGGAGGTCAGATACGCAGTATTTT. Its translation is CASSVGRSDTQYF.

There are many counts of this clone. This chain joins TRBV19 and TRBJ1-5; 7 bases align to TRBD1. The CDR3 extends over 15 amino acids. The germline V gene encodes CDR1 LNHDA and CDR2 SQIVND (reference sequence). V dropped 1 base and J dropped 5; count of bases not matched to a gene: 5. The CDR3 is CASSIVLQGHQPQHF. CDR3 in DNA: TGTGCCAGTAGTATAGTCCTACAGGGGCATCAGCCCCAGCATTTT.

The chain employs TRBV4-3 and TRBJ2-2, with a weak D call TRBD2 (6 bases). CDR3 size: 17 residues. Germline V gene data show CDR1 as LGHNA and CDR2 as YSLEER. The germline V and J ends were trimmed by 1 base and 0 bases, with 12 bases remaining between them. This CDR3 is CASSQVRLGTNTGELFF. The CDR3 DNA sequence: TGCGCCAGCAGCCAAGTCCGACTAGGGACGAACACCGGGGAGCTGTTTTTT.

The DNA of the CDR3 is TGTGCCAGCAGTGAAGGGCAGGGACACACTAATGAAAAACTGTTTTTT. Its translation: CASSEGQGHTNEKLFF. The rearrangement joins TRBV25-1 to TRBJ1-4; tentatively, D is TRBD1 (6 bases). The CDR3 covers 16 residues. Germline V gene sequence: CDR1 MGHDK, CDR2 SYGVNS. V lost 2 bases to trimming and J lost 2 bases, with 12 bases between them.

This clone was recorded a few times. DNA of the CDR3: TGTGCCAGCAGGGACCTCCAGGGCAACCAAGAGACCCAGTACTTC. Translating it yields CASRDLQGNQETQYF. The chain carries TRBV6-1 and TRBJ2-5; TRBD1 is a possible D gene (5 bases). Germline-derived CDR1 and CDR2 are MNHNS and SASEGT. Trimming stripped 6 bases from V and 0 bases from J, with 14 bases between. This CDR3 has 15 residues.

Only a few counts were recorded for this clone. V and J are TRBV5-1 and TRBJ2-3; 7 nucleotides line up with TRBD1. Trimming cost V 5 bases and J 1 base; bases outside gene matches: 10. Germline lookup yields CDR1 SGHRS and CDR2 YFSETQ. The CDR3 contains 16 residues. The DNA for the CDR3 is TGCGCCAGCAGTCCGGGGACAGCACCCGGCACAGATACGCAGTATTTT. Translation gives CASSPGTAPGTDTQYF.

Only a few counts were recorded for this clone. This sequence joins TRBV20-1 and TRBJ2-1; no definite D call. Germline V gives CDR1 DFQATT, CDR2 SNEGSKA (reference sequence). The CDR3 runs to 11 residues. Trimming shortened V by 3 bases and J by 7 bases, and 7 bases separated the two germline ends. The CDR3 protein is CSASATNEQFF. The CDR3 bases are TGCAGTGCTAGCGCTACGAATGAGCAGTTCTTC.

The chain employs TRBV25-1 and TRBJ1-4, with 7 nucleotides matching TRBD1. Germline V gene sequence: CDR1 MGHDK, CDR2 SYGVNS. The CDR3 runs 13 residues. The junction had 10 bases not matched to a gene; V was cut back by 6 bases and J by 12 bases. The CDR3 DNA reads TGTGCCAGCAGAGAGTCAGGGGGAGGCCAACTGTTTTTT. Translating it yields CASRESGGGQLFF. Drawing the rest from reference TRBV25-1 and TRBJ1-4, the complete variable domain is EADIYQTPRYLVIGTGKKITLECSQTMGHDKMYWYQQDPGMELHLIHYSYGVNSTEKGDLSSESTVSRIRTEHFPLTLESARPSHTSQYLCASRESGGGQLFFGSGTQLSVL.